This T cell receptor (beta chain) was documented in a study of cytomegalovirus exposure and HLA in healthy donors. About this clone itself: What it binds is unknown.

Study outcomes and limitations: Segments of the TCR beta V type were, in most cases, productive about 90% or about 30% of the time in an earlier analysis. Reports indicated that the classifier achieved high specificity and sensitivity in diagnosing cytomegalovirus status.

13 Jbeta primers and 60 Vbeta primers were used for the PCR. Measured with immunoSEQ multiplex PCR; TCRdb has only the in-frame clones, and not every one. This sample has 100,000 to 150,000 clones, with 74% found just once. The CDR3 loop spans 15 amino acids. The germline CDR1 and CDR2 sequences are SEHNR and FQNEAQ (reference sequence). V shed 3 bases and J 2 bases; nucleotides not matched to a gene: 1. This chain joins TRBV7-9 and TRBJ2-6, with 7 positions matching TRBD1. Sequenced material: PBMCs. This TCR came from a male donor in good health and CMV-seronegative. The CDR3 nucleotides read TGTGCCAGCAGCTTTACAGGGGCTGGGGCCAACGTCCTGACTTTC. Translation gives CASSFTGAGANVLTF.